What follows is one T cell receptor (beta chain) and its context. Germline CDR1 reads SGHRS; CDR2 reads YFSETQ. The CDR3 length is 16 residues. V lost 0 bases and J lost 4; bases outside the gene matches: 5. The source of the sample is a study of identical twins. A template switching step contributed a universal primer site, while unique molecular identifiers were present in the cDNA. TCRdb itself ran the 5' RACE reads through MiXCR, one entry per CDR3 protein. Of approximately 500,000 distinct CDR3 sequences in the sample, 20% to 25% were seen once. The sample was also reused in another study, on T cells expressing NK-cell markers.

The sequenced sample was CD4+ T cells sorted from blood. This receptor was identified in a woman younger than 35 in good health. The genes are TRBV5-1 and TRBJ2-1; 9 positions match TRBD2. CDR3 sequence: CASSLVFLAGYNEQFF. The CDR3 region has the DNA TGCGCCAGCAGCTTGGTTTTCCTAGCGGGGTACAATGAGCAGTTCTTC. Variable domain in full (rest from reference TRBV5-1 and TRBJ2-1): KAGVTQTPRYLIKTRGQQVTLSCSPISGHRSVSWYQQTPGQGLQFLFEYFSETQRNKGNFPGRFSGRQFSNSRSEMNVSTLELGDSALYLCASSLVFLAGYNEQFFGPGTRLTVL.